This TCR beta chain was identified during a study of blood T cell repertoires in COVID-19. The method was immunoSEQ multiplex PCR; TCRdb's version includes in-frame clones alone and lacks a portion of them. The sample has about 48,000 clones; around 82% are singletons. V lost 6 bases, J lost 7 bases, and 5 bases stayed unmatched. Germline CDR1 DFQATT, CDR2 SNEGSKA (reference sequence). The CDR3 runs to 11 residues. Sequencing was carried out using peripheral blood. The chain links TRBV20-1 to TRBJ2-7, with TRBD1 matching 8 bases. The origin of this receptor is a man in his forties with acute or convalescent COVID-19. The CDR3 DNA sequence: TGCAGTGCGCCTGACAGGGGAGAGCAGTACTTC. Protein sequence: CSAPDRGEQYF.